A selection of T cell receptor beta chains follows, all from one sample in a study of blood T cells in healthy people across ages. TCRdb independently ran MiXCR on the 5' RACE reads; one entry per CDR3 protein. Here the sample spans approximately 1,100,000 distinct CDR3 sequences, 45% being singletons. Sequenced sample: blood. Source of these receptors: an older woman in good health. Each CDR3 is given with its conserved first and last residue. D genes are given only for firm matches. Size values are once, few and many counts, or a class for expanded clones, and some rows have none.

D	V	J	size	DNA	CDR3
TRBD1	TRBV7-2	TRBJ2-1	-	TGTGCCAGCAGCCCGACTGGACAGGGAGCATACAATGAGCAGTTCTTC	CASSPTGQGAYNEQFF
TRBD1	TRBV16	TRBJ2-3	-	TGTGCCAGCAGCCGTGGGACAGCTACGCAGTATTTT	CASSRGTATQYF
-	TRBV29-1	TRBJ1-1	-	TGCAGCGTTGATCGGGCGACAGGGAACACTGAAGCTTTCTTT	CSVDRATGNTEAFF
-	TRBV12-3/TRBV12-4	TRBJ2-5	-	TGTGCCAGCAGTTTCAAGCGGAAAGAGACCCAGTACTTC	CASSFKRKETQYF
TRBD2	TRBV28	TRBJ2-7	few	TGTGCCAGCATCCCGTCCCGGACTAGCGGGAGATACGAGCAGTACTTC	CASIPSRTSGRYEQYF
TRBD2	TRBV7-2	TRBJ2-5	once	TGTGCCAGCAGCTTAGCGTGGCGGGGGGAGGGAGAGACCCAGTACTTC	CASSLAWRGEGETQYF
TRBD2	TRBV7-6	TRBJ2-7	-	TGTGCCAGCAGCCCTGGGGTAGCGGGAGGGCCTAAGGTCCACGAGCAGTACTTC	CASSPGVAGGPKVHEQYF
-	TRBV9	TRBJ1-5	-	TGTGCCAGCAGCGTAGATGGTATCAATCAGCCCCAGCATTTT	CASSVDGINQPQHF
TRBD2	TRBV11-2	TRBJ2-2	-	TGTGCCAGCAGTCCCGGACTAGCCACCGGGGAGCCGTTTTTT	CASSPGLATGEPFF
-	TRBV29-1	TRBJ1-4	-	TGCAGCGTAACAGGAGGAGGAGAAAAACTGTTTTTT	CSVTGGGEKLFF
TRBD2	TRBV5-1	TRBJ2-3	-	TGCGCCAGCAGCGCCCGACTAGCGGGGACCACAGATACGCAGTATTTT	CASSARLAGTTDTQYF
-	TRBV20-1	TRBJ2-1	few	TGCAGCGCCGAGGGTACGGGCTCCTACAATGAGCAGTTCTTC	CSAEGTGSYNEQFF
-	TRBV29-1	TRBJ2-1	few	TGCAGCGTTGAGGGACCCATCTACAATGAGCAGTTCTTC	CSVEGPIYNEQFF
-	TRBV29-1	TRBJ1-1	-	TGCAGCGTATTTTTTATAGCAGGGAAGTACACTGAAGCTTTCTTT	CSVFFIAGKYTEAFF
-	TRBV15	TRBJ2-5	few	TGTGCCACCCTCGAGAAGGGCAGAAGGGCTAGCGAGACCCAGTACTTC	CATLEKGRRASETQYF
TRBD1	TRBV27	TRBJ1-2	-	TGTGCCAGCAGTTTAAAGACAGGGGGCGCGGGAGGCTACACCTTC	CASSLKTGGAGGYTF
TRBD1	TRBV4-2	TRBJ2-4	few	TGTGCCAGCAGCCAGGGACAGTCTTCTCAAAACATTCAGTACTTC	CASSQGQSSQNIQYF
TRBD2	TRBV29-1	TRBJ2-1	once	TGCAGCGTTGTGGGGGAGGGCTGGAGCTCCTACAATGAGCAGTTCTTC	CSVVGEGWSSYNEQFF
TRBD2	TRBV11-2	TRBJ2-3	few	TGTGCCAGCAGCCCAGAACCCGGGACTAGCGGGAGCTCAGATACGCAGTATTTT	CASSPEPGTSGSSDTQYF
-	TRBV5-1	TRBJ2-1	-	TGCGCCAGCAGCGCCTCTAGCGCAGAGCAGTTCTTC	CASSASSAEQFF
TRBD2	TRBV29-1	TRBJ2-2	-	TGCAGCGGAGGGTTAGCGGGAGACACCGGGGAGCTGTTTTTT	CSGGLAGDTGELFF
-	TRBV3-1	TRBJ2-7	-	TGTGCCAGCAGCCAAGGGGTGGTTAGCGTCTACGAGCAGTACTTC	CASSQGVVSVYEQYF
TRBD1	TRBV7-3	TRBJ2-7	few	TGTGCCAGCAGCTTAAATTCCGCGGGACAGGGTTCCTACGAGCAGTACTTC	CASSLNSAGQGSYEQYF
-	TRBV7-9	TRBJ1-1	-	TGTGCCAGCAGCTACGTGGACGGTCCCATGAACACTGAAGCTTTCTTT	CASSYVDGPMNTEAFF
-	TRBV7-9	TRBJ2-7	-	TGTGCCAGCAGCTTATTTCTAGCGCCGACCTACGAGCAGTACTTC	CASSLFLAPTYEQYF
TRBD2	TRBV15	TRBJ2-3	-	TGTGCCACCAGCATGACTAGCGGGAGGGCTCGAATGAACACAGATACGCAGTATTTT	CATSMTSGRARMNTDTQYF
-	TRBV3-1	TRBJ2-5	-	TGTGCCAGCAGCCAAGGGACAGCCCACGGGGCCCAGTACTTC	CASSQGTAHGAQYF
TRBD2	TRBV4-1	TRBJ2-3	-	TGCGCCAGCAGCCAAGTCGGACTAGTCGTGCCAGATACGCAGTATTTT	CASSQVGLVVPDTQYF
TRBD2	TRBV5-6	TRBJ2-7	-	TGTGCCAGCAGCTTGGTTAGCGGGGTCTACGGAGAGGAGCAGTACTTC	CASSLVSGVYGEEQYF
-	TRBV5-1	TRBJ2-1	few	TGCGCCAGCAGCCCCGCGGTTGGGTACAATGAGCAGTTCTTC	CASSPAVGYNEQFF
-	TRBV21-1	TRBJ1-2	few	TGTGCCAGCAGCAAGATAGGCCAGGCCGCTAACTATGGCTACACCTTC	CASSKIGQAANYGYTF
TRBD1	TRBV20-1	TRBJ2-3	few	TGCAGTGCCCCTGGGGACAGACGGAGCACAGATACGCAGTATTTT	CSAPGDRRSTDTQYF
-	TRBV12-3/TRBV12-4	TRBJ1-4	few	TGTGCCAGCAGTTTTAATAGTAATGAAGAACTGTTTTTT	CASSFNSNEELFF
-	TRBV5-1	TRBJ2-7	-	TGCGCCGCAGGTGGTCCCCCCTCCTCCTACGAGCAGTACTTC	CAAGGPPSSYEQYF
-	TRBV18	TRBJ1-5	-	TGTGCCAGCTCACCACTGCCAGGGGAAGGGCCCCAGCATTTT	CASSPLPGEGPQHF
TRBD2	TRBV28	TRBJ2-1	-	TGTGCCAGCAGTGGACAGGGACTAGCGGTCTACAATGAGCAGTTCTTC	CASSGQGLAVYNEQFF
-	TRBV3-1	TRBJ1-4	-	TGTGCCAGCGGTGCAGGGACTAATGAAAAACTGTTTTTT	CASGAGTNEKLFF
TRBD1	TRBV9	TRBJ1-1	few	TGTGCCAGCAGCCCCACAGGGGGCGGTGAAGCTTTCTTT	CASSPTGGGEAFF
TRBD1	TRBV12-3/TRBV12-4	TRBJ1-1	-	TGTGCCAGCAGCCTGTGGGACAGGGGGCGGGTGAACACTGAAGCTTTCTTT	CASSLWDRGRVNTEAFF
TRBD2	TRBV15	TRBJ2-3	many	TGTGCCACCAGCAGAGATTCTTTAGGGACTAGCGGGAGGGCCAGAGATACGCAGTATTTT	CATSRDSLGTSGRARDTQYF
-	TRBV20-1	TRBJ2-7	-	TGCAGTGCTAGAGATCCGACTAGTCACACTCTATACGAGCAGTACTTC	CSARDPTSHTLYEQYF
TRBD1	TRBV3-1	TRBJ1-5	-	TGTGCCAGCAGCCCCTCAGGGGGCGGAGGCAATCAGCCCCAGCATTTT	CASSPSGGGGNQPQHF
-	TRBV14	TRBJ2-5	few	TGTGCCAGCAGCCGGGATTCCCTTGGAGAGCAGTACTTC	CASSRDSLGEQYF
-	TRBV30	TRBJ2-7	-	TGTGCCTGGGAGGACTCGCGCGAGCAGTACTTC	CAWEDSREQYF
TRBD1	TRBV29-1	TRBJ1-2	-	TGCAGCGTTGAAGGTCGTGTTGGGGTTGGGGGACAGGCCGGCTACACCTTC	CSVEGRVGVGGQAGYTF
TRBD2	TRBV20-1	TRBJ2-1	-	TGCAGTGCTAAATCGGGGGGGCTTAATGAGCAGTTCTTC	CSAKSGGLNEQFF
TRBD1	TRBV10-3	TRBJ2-6	-	TGTGTCACCTTAGGGGGCGCAGTTGGGGCCAACGTCCTGACTTTC	CVTLGGAVGANVLTF
TRBD1	TRBV3-1	TRBJ1-4	-	TGTGCCAGCAGCCGTAGCCTATTCGGACAGGGGGCGCATAGGGAAAAACTGTTTTTT	CASSRSLFGQGAHREKLFF
-	TRBV20-1	TRBJ1-2	-	TGCAGTGCTAGTTTACCGGGGTTCAACGGCTACACCTTC	CSASLPGFNGYTF
-	TRBV6-1	TRBJ2-3	-	TGTGCCAGCAGTGTGACCACAGATACGCAGTATTTT	CASSVTTDTQYF
-	TRBV5-4	TRBJ2-1	-	TGTGCCAGCAGCTTCTTCACTGGTGAGCAGTTCTTC	CASSFFTGEQFF
-	TRBV5-1	TRBJ2-1	few	TGCGCCAGCACCCCCGGAGCGAGAGGTAGCTATGAGCAGTTCTTC	CASTPGARGSYEQFF
-	TRBV20-1	TRBJ2-1	-	TGCAGTGCCAGGGGACTGCGGACATTAAATGAGCAGTTCTTC	CSARGLRTLNEQFF
-	TRBV30	TRBJ2-4	-	TGTGCCTGGACTCGCTCCGGGTTTGGAAACATTCAGTACTTC	CAWTRSGFGNIQYF
TRBD1	TRBV13	TRBJ2-7	-	TGTGCCAGCAGCTCCAAGAATAGACAGGGCTCCTACGAGCAGTACTTC	CASSSKNRQGSYEQYF